This T cell receptor beta chain was identified in a study of T cell responses to AZD1222 COVID-19 vaccine. Study-wide context: The analysis combined second doses at about 4 or about 12 weeks. Whole-study results and caveats: The donor group comprised mostly white British people and more females; the analysis possibly underestimated clonal diversity. At baseline, just 6 or 7 AZD1222 recipients tested seropositive. Nearly half of spike-specific TCRs reportedly target variant regions that are unmutated in the B.1.351 and B.1.1.7 variants.

The V end was cut by 3 bases, the J end by 6 bases, with 14 bases between. This CDR3 has 14 residues. CDR1 LNHNV and CDR2 YYDKDF come from the germline V gene (reference sequence). On this clone: Its target is not known.

TCRdb keeps only in-frame clones here, not all; method: immunoSEQ multiplex PCR. This repertoire shows roughly 76,000 clones, approximately 90% found once; its top ten account for approximately 11%. The rearrangement links TRBV15 to TRBJ1-1, with TRBD1 as a possible D gene (5 bases). Sequences were derived from peripheral blood, sampled on day 0 of AZD1222 vaccination. The receptor was derived from an adult in good health. As DNA, the CDR3 is TGTGCCACCAGCAGGGCCTCTCGGGGGGCTGAAGCTTTCTTT. Translation: CATSRASRGAEAFF.